Given below is one TCR beta chain in context. Its antigen remains undetermined. There are no base qualities to consult, and no much larger clone falls within one base. TCRbeta CDR3 regions were amplified from genomic DNA using the immunoSEQ Assay, a bias-controlled multiplex PCR. In the authors' own workflow: The number of nucleated cells in each sample was estimated from the amplification of reference gene primers within the assay. To quantify the absolute abundance of each unique TCRbeta CDR3 rearrangement, sequence reads were collapsed and filtered. For each sample, productive Simpson clonality was calculated by taking the square root of Simpson's diversity index across productive rearrangements. Not all clones reach the TCRdb copy of this immuneACCESS table, which keeps in-frame sequences only. Checked studies attribute under half of the gap to unresolved V genes and leave the rest unexplained. V, J and clone size reflect that table, while D and trimming were determined from the DNA. The sample has approximately 180,000 clones on record, 82% of them singletons. The ten top clones hold more than 4.5% of the sample.

The sample originates from a study of blood T cell repertoires in COVID-19 (dated by TCRdb to the early 2020s). A note on the overall study: Samples from collaborators originated in the United States, Italy and Spain and spanned both the acute and convalescent phases of COVID-19. The prospective study material was composed of cDNA or gDNA derived from T cells, B-cell-depleted T cells, or PBMCs. Where HLA class I and class II types were available, the types were taken from metadata supplied by the sample provider, not from assay-based typing. Deeply sampled blood TCRbeta repertoires from subjects exposed to, actively infected with, or recovered from COVID-19 were included in the dataset. A de-identified subject ID, COVID-19 status, age in years and sex were almost always included in the sample metadata. The repertoires were made available in a free public database intended to serve as a resource for research on the immune response to SARS-CoV-2. The samples were drawn from the first 160 participants of the ongoing ImmuneRACE study and from 950 to 1,500 subjects provided by 6 global collaborators.

Enrolling through a virtual design, the prospective study's participants ranged in age from roughly 18 to 89 years and lived across roughly 24 United States geographic areas. Cohort assignment in the prospective study relied on participant-reported clinical history from a screening survey and a study questionnaire. Mobile phlebotomists in the prospective study collected whole blood, serum and a nasopharyngeal or oropharyngeal swab from every participant. Participants in the prospective study had the option to provide additional blood draws and questionnaires over a 2-month period. Blood samples from the prospective study were shipped frozen or at room temperature prior to DNA extraction. On the study overall, not on this receptor specifically: How much clinical and demographic metadata was included differed by source and by participant, and the metadata was provided uncurated.

Inclusive of the bounding cysteine and phenylalanine, the CDR3 is 12 residues long. Only CDR3 DNA remains: 36 bases, in frame from the first base. CDR1 and CDR2 are read off the germline V gene as SNHLY and FYNNEI. A distance of 11 bases separates the germline ends of V and J, which lose 4 bases and 8 bases respectively. The source material was PBMCs or T cells enriched from blood (not recorded which). This chain joins TRBV2 to TRBJ1-2; a confident D gene designation cannot be given. The receptor was derived from a woman aged 60 to 75 with acute COVID-19. The CDR3 region has the sequence CASSGGGPGYTF. The sequenced DNA: TGTGCCAGCAGTGGGGGAGGGCCCGGCTACACCTTC.